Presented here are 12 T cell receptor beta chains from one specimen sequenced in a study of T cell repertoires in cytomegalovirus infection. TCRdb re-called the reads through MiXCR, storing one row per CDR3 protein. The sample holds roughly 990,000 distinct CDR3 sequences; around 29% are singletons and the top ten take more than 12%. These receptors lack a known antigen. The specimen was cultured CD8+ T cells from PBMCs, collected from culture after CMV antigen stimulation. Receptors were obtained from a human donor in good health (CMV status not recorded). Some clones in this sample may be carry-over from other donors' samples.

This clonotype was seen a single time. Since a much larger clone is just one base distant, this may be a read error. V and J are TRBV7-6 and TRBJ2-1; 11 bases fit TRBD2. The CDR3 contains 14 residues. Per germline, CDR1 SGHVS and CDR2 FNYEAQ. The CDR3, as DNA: TGTGTCAGCAGTACTAGCGGGGGCCACAATGAGCAGTTCTTC. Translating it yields CVSSTSGGHNEQFF.

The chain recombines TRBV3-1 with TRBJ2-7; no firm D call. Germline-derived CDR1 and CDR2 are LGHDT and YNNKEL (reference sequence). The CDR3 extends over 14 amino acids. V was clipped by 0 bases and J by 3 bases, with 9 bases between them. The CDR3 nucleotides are TGTGCCAGCAGCCAAGATAGGAACCTCTACGAGCAGTACTTC. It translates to CASSQDRNLYEQYF.

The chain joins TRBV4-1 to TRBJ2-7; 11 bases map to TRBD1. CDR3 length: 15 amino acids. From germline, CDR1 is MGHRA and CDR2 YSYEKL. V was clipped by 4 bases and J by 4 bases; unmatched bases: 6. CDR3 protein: CASSPRGQGGYEQYF. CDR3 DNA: TGCGCCAGCAGCCCCCGGGGACAGGGGGGATACGAGCAGTACTTC.

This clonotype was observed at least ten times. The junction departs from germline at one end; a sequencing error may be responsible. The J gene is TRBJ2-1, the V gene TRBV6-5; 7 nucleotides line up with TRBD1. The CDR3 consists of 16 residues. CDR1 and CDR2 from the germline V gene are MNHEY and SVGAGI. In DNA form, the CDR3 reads TGTGCCAGCAGTCACTCCAGGGGGAGCTCCTACAATGAGCAGTTCTTC. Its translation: CASSHSRGSSYNEQFF.

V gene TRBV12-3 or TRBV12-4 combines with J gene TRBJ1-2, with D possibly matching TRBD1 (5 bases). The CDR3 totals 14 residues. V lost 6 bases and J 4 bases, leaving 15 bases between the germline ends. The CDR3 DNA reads TGTGCCAGCAGAGCGCCGACAGCATTCTATGGCTACACCTTC. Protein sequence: CASRAPTAFYGYTF.

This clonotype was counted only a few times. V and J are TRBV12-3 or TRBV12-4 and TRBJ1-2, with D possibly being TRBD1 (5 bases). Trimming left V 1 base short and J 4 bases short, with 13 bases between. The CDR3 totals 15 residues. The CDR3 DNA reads TGTGCCAGCAGTTTAGACAGCGGGACCCTCTATGGCTACACCTTC. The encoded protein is CASSLDSGTLYGYTF.

The CDR3 DNA reads as TGCAGCCCCCGGACAGGGGGGGGTGAAGCTTTCTTT. Protein product: CSPRTGGGEAFF. The chain carries TRBV29-1 and TRBJ1-1; 10 nucleotides line up with TRBD1. Germline V lookup: CDR1 SQVTM, CDR2 ANQGSEA. J was trimmed by 7 bases and V by 8 bases; bases with no gene match: 7. The CDR3 runs 12 residues.

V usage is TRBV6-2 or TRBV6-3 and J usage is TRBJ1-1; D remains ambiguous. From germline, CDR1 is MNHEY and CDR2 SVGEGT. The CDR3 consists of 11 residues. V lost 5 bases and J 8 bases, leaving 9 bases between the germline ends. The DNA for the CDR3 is TGTGCCAGCAGTGTACTGACAGAAGCTTTCTTT. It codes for CASSVLTEAFF.

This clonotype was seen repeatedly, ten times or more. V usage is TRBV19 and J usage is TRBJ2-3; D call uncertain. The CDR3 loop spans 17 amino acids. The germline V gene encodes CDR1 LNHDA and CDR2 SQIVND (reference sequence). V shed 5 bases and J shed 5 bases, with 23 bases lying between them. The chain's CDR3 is CASSYLLVIPDGDTQYF. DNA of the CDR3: TGTGCCAGTAGTTACTTGTTGGTGATTCCAGATGGAGATACGCAGTATTTT.

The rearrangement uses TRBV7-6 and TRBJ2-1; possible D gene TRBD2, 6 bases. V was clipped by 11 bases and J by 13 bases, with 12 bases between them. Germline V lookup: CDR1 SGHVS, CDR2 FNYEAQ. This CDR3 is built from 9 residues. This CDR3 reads CASGDFQFF. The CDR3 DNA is TGTGCCTCCGGGGACTTTCAGTTCTTC.

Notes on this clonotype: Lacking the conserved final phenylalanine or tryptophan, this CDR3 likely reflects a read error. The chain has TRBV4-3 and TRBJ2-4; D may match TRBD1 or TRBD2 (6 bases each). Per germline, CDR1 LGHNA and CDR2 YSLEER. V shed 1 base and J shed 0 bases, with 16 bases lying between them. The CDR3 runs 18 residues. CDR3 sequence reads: CASSQVYRGAIAKNIQYL. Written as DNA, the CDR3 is TGCGCCAGCAGCCAAGTTTATAGGGGGGCCATAGCCAAAAACATTCAGTACCTC.

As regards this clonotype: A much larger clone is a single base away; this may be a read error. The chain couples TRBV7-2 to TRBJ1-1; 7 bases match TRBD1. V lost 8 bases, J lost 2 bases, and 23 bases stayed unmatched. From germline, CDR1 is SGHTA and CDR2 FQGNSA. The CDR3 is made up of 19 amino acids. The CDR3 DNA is TGTGCCAGCGGCTCAAGGGGTTCAGGGGGGGGGGTTTTCAACACTGAAGCTTTCTTT. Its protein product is CASGSRGSGGGVFNTEAFF. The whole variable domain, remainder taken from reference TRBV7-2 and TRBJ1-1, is GAGVSQSPSNKVTEKGKDVELRCDPISGHTALYWYRQSLGQGLEFLIYFQGNSAPDKSGLPSDRFSAERTGGSVSTLTIQRTQQEDSAVYLCASGSRGSGGGVFNTEAFFGQGTRLTVV.